These 25 T cell receptor beta chains were all obtained from the same sample, sequenced in a study of identical twins (dated by TCRdb to the mid-2010s). The method behind the library was 5' RACE. TCRdb shows the sequencer as Illumina HiSeq 2000. The raw public reads went through TCRdb reprocessing: fastp at Q25, MiXCR clone calling, in-frame beta chains kept. Entries that share a CDR3 protein sequence are merged under the most common genes and DNA. The sample table lists 450,000 or so distinct CDR3 sequences, 13% to 15% of them with a count of one. The ten largest clones represent more than 0.5% of the sample. The same sample was also used in a study of yellow fever vaccine responses in identical twins.

Sequences were obtained from CD4+ T cells sorted from blood. The receptor set was obtained from a young woman in good health.

This clonotype was picked up a small number of times. This chain joins TRBV28 and TRBJ2-7; 10 nucleotides match TRBD2. The CDR3 sequence is 14 residues long. The V segment lost 8 bases and the J segment 3 bases; nucleotides outside the gene matches: 7. Germline CDR1 is MDHEN and CDR2 is SYDVKM. This chain's CDR3 is CASENSGRYYEQYF. CDR3 in DNA: TGTGCCAGCGAGAATAGCGGGAGGTACTACGAGCAGTACTTC.

In its sample, this clonotype was seen a few times. The chain has TRBV30 and TRBJ2-2, with D hard to call. This CDR3 region has 16 residues. Looked up from germline, CDR1 is GTSNPN and CDR2 is SVGIG (reference sequence). V was clipped by 0 bases and J by 4 bases, with 15 bases between them. The CDR3 DNA follows: TGTGCCTGGAGTGTACGAGGACGGGCGAGCACCGGGGAGCTGTTTTTT. Amino acid sequence: CAWSVRGRASTGELFF.

The J gene is TRBJ2-1, the V gene TRBV5-8; TRBD2 aligns across 11 bases. The CDR3 sequence is 17 residues long. Per germline, CDR1 SGHTS and CDR2 YDEGEE. Unmatched junction bases numbered 9, after V lost 4 bases and J lost 3 bases. Here the CDR3 reads CASSHLLTSGGYNEQFF. CDR3 nucleotides: TGTGCCAGCAGCCATCTATTAACTAGCGGGGGCTACAATGAGCAGTTCTTC.

In its sample, this clonotype was seen a few times. The chain employs TRBV9 and TRBJ2-5; D is unclear. Germline V gives CDR1 SGDLS, CDR2 YYNGEE. Between the trimmed V and J ends, which lost 0 bases and 1 base, there was a span of 4 bases. There are 13 residues in the CDR3. This chain's CDR3 is CASSVATQETQYF. The CDR3 DNA is TGTGCCAGCAGCGTAGCTACCCAAGAGACCCAGTACTTC.

This clonotype was seen repeatedly, ten times or more. This chain joins TRBV7-9 and TRBJ2-3; TRBD2 agrees at 9 bases. Germline values: CDR1 SEHNR, CDR2 FQNEAQ (reference sequence). Trimming cost V 5 bases and J 3 bases; bases outside gene matches: 6. The length of the CDR3 is 15 residues. CDR3 loop: CASSPFSGSTDTQYF. CDR3 DNA: TGTGCCAGCAGCCCCTTTAGCGGGAGTACAGATACGCAGTATTTT.

This clonotype was observed a handful of times. The J gene is TRBJ2-1, the V gene TRBV9; 9 bases line up with TRBD1. Germline CDR1 and CDR2: SGDLS and YYNGEE. V dropped 3 bases and J dropped 4; count of bases not matched to a gene: 5. The CDR3 consists of 15 residues. The CDR3 here is CASSDRDREYNEQFF. The CDR3 nucleotides are TGTGCCAGCAGCGACCGGGACAGGGAATACAATGAGCAGTTCTTC.

For this clonotype: One end of the junction fails to match germline, which may point to a read error. CDR3 in amino acids: CCARARGGDLGTDTQYF. CDR3 coding DNA: TGCTGTGCTAGGGCTCGCGGGGGGGACTTGGGCACAGATACGCAGTATTTT. The rearrangement joins TRBV20-1 to TRBJ2-3, with TRBD2 matching 9 bases. The V gene's germline CDR1 is DFQATT and CDR2 SNEGSKA (reference sequence). The CDR3 consists of 17 residues.

In this sample, this clonotype turned up many times. This rearrangement joins TRBV29-1 to TRBJ2-1; 12 positions agree with TRBD2. With 7 bases clipped from V and 0 bases from J, the junction kept 7 bases outside the gene matches. The CDR3 covers 16 residues. Germline values: CDR1 SQVTM, CDR2 ANQGSEA. The CDR3 loop reads CSAGRTSGTSYNEQFF. The DNA of the CDR3 is TGCAGCGCTGGACGGACTAGCGGGACCTCCTACAATGAGCAGTTCTTC.

This clonotype has only a few counts. V is TRBV10-3 and J is TRBJ1-2; 8 bases are shared with TRBD1. This CDR3 has 11 amino acids. The V gene's germline CDR1 is ENHRY and CDR2 SYGVKD. J was trimmed by 8 bases and V by 8 bases; bases with no gene match: 4. CDR3 protein: CAIGQGEGYTF. Written as DNA, the CDR3 is TGTGCCATCGGACAGGGTGAAGGCTACACCTTC.

This chain joins TRBV19 and TRBJ2-1, with 9 bases fitting TRBD1. The J segment lost 6 bases and the V segment lost 2 bases, leaving 5 bases of the junction unmatched. Germline CDR1 is LNHDA and CDR2 is SQIVND (reference sequence). The CDR3 is 15 amino acids. This CDR3 is CASSIRGQGSNEQFF. The CDR3 nucleotides are TGTGCCAGTAGTATACGAGGACAGGGGTCCAATGAGCAGTTCTTC.

The rearrangement links TRBV21-1 to TRBJ1-1. TRBV21-1 is annotated as a pseudogene. This CDR3 is built from 14 residues. The CDR3 loop reads CASSIRGANTEAFF. CDR3 coding DNA: TGTGCCAGCAGCATAAGGGGTGCTAACACTGAAGCTTTCTTT.

This chain uses TRBV25-1 with TRBJ2-3, with D hard to call. The CDR3 runs to 13 residues. The V end was cut by 7 bases, the J end by 1 base, with 9 bases between. Germline CDR1 reads MGHDK; CDR2 reads SYGVNS. The CDR3 loop is CASNTRGTDTQYF. The DNA for the CDR3 is TGTGCCAGCAACACGAGAGGCACAGATACGCAGTATTTT.

This clonotype was picked up a small number of times. The CDR3: CATRKEYEQYF. As DNA, the CDR3 is TGTGCCACCCGGAAGGAATACGAGCAGTACTTC. The rearrangement uses TRBV6-2 or TRBV6-3 and TRBJ2-7; no firm D call. CDR3 length: 11 amino acids. In germline, CDR1 is MNHEY, CDR2 SVGEGT. Trimming pared 10 bases from V and 4 bases from J, leaving 11 bases between.

The J gene is TRBJ2-5, the V gene TRBV14, with D perhaps TRBD1 or TRBD2 (6 bases each). The CDR3 runs 13 residues. From germline, CDR1 is SGHDN and CDR2 FVKESK. V was shortened by 4 bases and J by 4 bases, with 10 bases between the two germline ends. CDR3 amino acids: CASSRRGRETQYF. The CDR3 DNA sequence: TGTGCCAGCAGCCGACGGGGGCGAGAGACCCAGTACTTC.

This chain joins TRBV7-6 and TRBJ1-6; TRBD1 matches 8 bases. The CDR3 covers 13 residues. CDR1 and CDR2 from the germline V gene are SGHVS and FNYEAQ. The V segment lost 5 bases and the J segment 10 bases; nucleotides outside the gene matches: 4. The CDR3 here is CASSTGGGSPLHF. The CDR3 DNA reads as TGTGCCAGCAGCACAGGGGGAGGGTCACCCCTCCACTTT.

This clonotype appeared a few times. Sequence at one end of the junction differs from germline and may be a read error. The chain uses TRBV30 and TRBJ2-1, with 9 bases identical to TRBD2. Per the germline V gene, CDR1 is GTSNPN and CDR2 is SVGIG (reference sequence). This CDR3 has 12 residues. Here the CDR3 reads CAWSRTGTSPVF. CDR3 in DNA: TGTGCCTGGAGCCGAACCGGGACTAGCCCGGTCTTC.

This clonotype has a handful of counts. The V gene is TRBV15, the J gene TRBJ2-7, with 7 bases lining up with TRBD1. The CDR3 runs to 16 residues. V lost 3 bases and J lost 5; bases outside the gene matches: 13. Germline CDR1 LNHNV, CDR2 YYDKDF (reference sequence). CDR3 bases: TGTGCCACCAGCAGGGCACTCACAGGGGTAGTCAACGAGCAGTACTTC. It translates to CATSRALTGVVNEQYF.

J is TRBJ2-3 and V is TRBV24-1; 8 positions agree with TRBD1. CDR3 size: 15 residues. Germline V lookup: CDR1 KGHDR, CDR2 SFDVKD. The V and J ends lost 4 bases and 4 bases, in that order; junction bases with no gene match: 6. DNA for the CDR3: TGTGCCACCAGTGACCCAGGACAGGGCCCAGATACGCAGTATTTT. Translating gives CATSDPGQGPDTQYF.

In its sample, this clonotype was seen a few times. This chain uses TRBV15 with TRBJ2-5; 8 bases map to TRBD1. Germline CDR1 reads LNHNV; CDR2 reads YYDKDF (reference sequence). Trimming removed 0 bases from V and 4 bases from J; junction bases left unmatched: 7. There are 16 residues in the CDR3. The CDR3 bases are TGTGCCACCAGCAGAGATCTCGGACAGGGCCGAGAGACCCAGTACTTC. Its translation: CATSRDLGQGRETQYF.

This clonotype has just a few counts. The rearrangement links TRBV5-1 to TRBJ2-7, with 14 bases lining up with TRBD2. The V and J ends lost 4 bases and 0 bases, in that order; junction bases with no gene match: 6. Germline-derived CDR1 and CDR2 are SGHRS and YFSETQ. The CDR3 covers 17 residues. CDR3 region: CASSNGLAGGGSYEQYF. In DNA, the CDR3 is TGCGCCAGCAGCAATGGACTAGCGGGAGGCGGCTCCTACGAGCAGTACTTC.

This clonotype was observed a handful of times. The chain combines TRBV3-1 with TRBJ2-5, with 13 bases that match TRBD2. Germline CDR1 is LGHDT and CDR2 is YNNKEL (reference sequence). The junction had 3 bases not matched to a gene; V was cut back by 3 bases and J by 2 bases. The CDR3 length is 16 residues. In nucleotides, the CDR3 is TGTGCCAGCAGCCAGGCACTAGCGGGAGGGCAAGAGACCCAGTACTTC. It yields the protein CASSQALAGGQETQYF.

The V gene is TRBV4-2, the J gene TRBJ2-2; no definite D call. The germline V gene encodes CDR1 LGHNA and CDR2 YNFKEQ. This CDR3 spans 13 amino acids. Trimming took 0 bases from V and 7 from J, leaving 6 bases between them. The CDR3 is CASSQDDDGELFF. In nucleotides, the CDR3 is TGTGCCAGCAGCCAAGATGACGACGGGGAGCTGTTTTTT.

The gene calls are TRBV21-1 and TRBJ2-7; the table calls TRBD2, which could not be checked here. TRBV21-1 represents a pseudogene. CDR3 length: 16 residues. The CDR3 is CASSKGGTSGRFEQYF. CDR3 bases: TGTGCCAGCAGCAAGGGAGGGACTAGCGGGAGATTCGAGCAGTACTTC.

This clonotype was found a few times. The chain has TRBV12-3 or TRBV12-4 and TRBJ2-1, with TRBD1 matching 7 bases. J gave up 5 bases and V 2 bases, and 3 bases lay outside the gene matches. The CDR3 runs 14 residues. The CDR3 spells CASSLTDRNNEQFF. The CDR3 bases are TGTGCCAGCAGTTTAACGGACAGGAACAATGAGCAGTTCTTC.

This clonotype has just a few counts. The chain links TRBV20-1 to TRBJ2-3, with D uncertain. Germline CDR1 is DFQATT and CDR2 is SNEGSKA (reference sequence). Trimming removed 0 bases at V and 0 bases at J, with 10 bases between. The CDR3 loop spans 15 amino acids. The CDR3 spells CSARDPRKSTDTQYF. The CDR3 bases are TGCAGTGCTAGAGATCCGCGTAAAAGCACAGATACGCAGTATTTT.